These T cell receptor beta chains were read from a single sample in a study of T cells in Graves' hyperthyroidism and ophthalmopathy. Each CDR3 protein gets one entry after TCRdb re-called the multiplex PCR reads with MiXCR. The profile shows a few hundred thousand distinct CDR3 sequences, about 20% of them singletons. The material sequenced was blood. These receptors were collected from a man younger than 35 with Graves' hyperthyroidism. Each CDR3 is given without its conserved first and last residue.

CDR3aa: ASSLAGIFGQPQH
v_gene: TRBV7-8
j_gene: TRBJ1-5

CDR3aa: ASSEEGTSGYEQY
v_gene: TRBV6-1
j_gene: TRBJ2-7

CDR3aa: ASSLSSLAGGGEQY
v_gene: TRBV6-1
j_gene: TRBJ2-7

CDR3aa: ASSLRGTGRLYEQY
v_gene: TRBV5-1
j_gene: TRBJ2-7

CDR3aa: AWRQGAYEQY
v_gene: TRBV30
j_gene: TRBJ2-7

CDR3aa: SAQQGNQLQH
v_gene: TRBV20-1
j_gene: TRBJ1-5

CDR3aa: ASSFFGPGRPQH
v_gene: TRBV5-6
j_gene: TRBJ1-5

CDR3aa: ASQGQNQPQH
v_gene: TRBV28
j_gene: TRBJ1-5

CDR3aa: ASSMSRAPYEQY
v_gene: TRBV12-3/TRBV12-4
j_gene: TRBJ2-7

CDR3aa: ASSPGLSNQPQH
v_gene: TRBV5-1
j_gene: TRBJ1-5

CDR3aa: ASRQYDPRDRLYGYT
v_gene: TRBV6-4
j_gene: TRBJ1-2

CDR3aa: SDTPSTFSNQPQH
v_gene: TRBV29-1
j_gene: TRBJ1-5

CDR3aa: ASSLDERGQY
v_gene: TRBV7-9
j_gene: TRBJ2-7